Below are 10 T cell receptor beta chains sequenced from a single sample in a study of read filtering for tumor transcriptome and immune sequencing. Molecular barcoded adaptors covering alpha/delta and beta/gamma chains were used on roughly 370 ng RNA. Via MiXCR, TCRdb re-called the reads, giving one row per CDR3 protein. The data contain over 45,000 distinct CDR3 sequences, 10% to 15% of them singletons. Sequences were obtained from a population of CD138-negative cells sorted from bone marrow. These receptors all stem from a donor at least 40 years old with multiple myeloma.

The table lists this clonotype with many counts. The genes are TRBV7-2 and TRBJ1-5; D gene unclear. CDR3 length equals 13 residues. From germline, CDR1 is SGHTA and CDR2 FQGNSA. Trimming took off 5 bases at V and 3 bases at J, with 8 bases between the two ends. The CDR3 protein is CASSERVNQPQHF. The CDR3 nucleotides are TGTGCCAGCAGCGAACGGGTCAATCAGCCCCAGCATTTT. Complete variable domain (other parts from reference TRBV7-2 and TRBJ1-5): GAGVSQSPSNKVTEKGKDVELRCDPISGHTALYWYRQSLGQGLEFLIYFQGNSAPDKSGLPSDRFSAERTGGSVSTLTIQRTQQEDSAVYLCASSERVNQPQHFGDGTRLSIL.

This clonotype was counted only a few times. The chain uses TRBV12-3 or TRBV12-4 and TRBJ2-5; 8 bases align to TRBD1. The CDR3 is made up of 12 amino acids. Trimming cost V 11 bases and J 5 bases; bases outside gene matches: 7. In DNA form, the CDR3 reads TGTGCCGGTGGACGACAGGGGGAGACCCAGTACTTC. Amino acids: CAGGRQGETQYF.

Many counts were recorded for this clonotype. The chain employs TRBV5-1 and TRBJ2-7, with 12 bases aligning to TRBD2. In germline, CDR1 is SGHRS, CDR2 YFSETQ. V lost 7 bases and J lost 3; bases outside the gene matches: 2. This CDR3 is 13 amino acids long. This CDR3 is CASGLAGHYEQYF. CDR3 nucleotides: TGCGCCAGCGGACTAGCGGGGCACTACGAGCAGTACTTC.

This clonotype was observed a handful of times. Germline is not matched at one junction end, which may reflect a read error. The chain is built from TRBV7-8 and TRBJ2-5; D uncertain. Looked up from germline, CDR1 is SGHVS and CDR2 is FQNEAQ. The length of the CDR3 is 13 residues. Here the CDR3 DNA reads TGTACCAGCAGCTTATGTGTACAAGAGACCCAGTACTTC. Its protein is CTSSLCVQETQYF.

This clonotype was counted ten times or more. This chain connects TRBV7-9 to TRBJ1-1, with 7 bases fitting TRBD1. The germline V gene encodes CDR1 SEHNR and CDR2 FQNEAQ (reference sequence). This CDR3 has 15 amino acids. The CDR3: CVYTEGQGVYTEAFF. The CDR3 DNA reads TGTGTCTATACTGAGGGGCAGGGGGTGTACACTGAAGCTTTCTTT.

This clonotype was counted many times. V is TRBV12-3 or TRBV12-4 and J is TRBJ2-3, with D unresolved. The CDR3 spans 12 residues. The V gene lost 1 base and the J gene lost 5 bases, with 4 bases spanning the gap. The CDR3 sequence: CASSLDGDTQYF. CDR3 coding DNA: TGTGCCAGCAGTTTAGACGGAGATACGCAGTATTTT.

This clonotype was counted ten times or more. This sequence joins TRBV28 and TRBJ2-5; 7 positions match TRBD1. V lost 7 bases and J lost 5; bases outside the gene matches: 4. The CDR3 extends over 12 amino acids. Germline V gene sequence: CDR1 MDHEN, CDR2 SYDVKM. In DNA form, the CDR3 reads TGTGCCAGCACCGTGACAGGGGAGACCCAGTACTTC. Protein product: CASTVTGETQYF.

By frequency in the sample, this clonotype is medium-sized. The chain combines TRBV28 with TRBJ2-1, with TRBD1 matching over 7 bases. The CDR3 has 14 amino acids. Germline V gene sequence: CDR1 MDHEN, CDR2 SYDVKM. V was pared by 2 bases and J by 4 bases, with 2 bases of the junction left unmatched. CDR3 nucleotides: TGTGCCAGCAGTTTACCACAGGGGTACAATGAGCAGTTCTTC. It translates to CASSLPQGYNEQFF.

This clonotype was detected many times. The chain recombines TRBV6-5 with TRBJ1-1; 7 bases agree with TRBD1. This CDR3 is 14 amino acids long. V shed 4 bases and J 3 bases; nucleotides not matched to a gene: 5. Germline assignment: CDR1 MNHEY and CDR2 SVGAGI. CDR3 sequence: CASSSGGLDTEAFF. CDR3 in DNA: TGTGCCAGCAGTTCAGGGGGGCTGGACACTGAAGCTTTCTTT.

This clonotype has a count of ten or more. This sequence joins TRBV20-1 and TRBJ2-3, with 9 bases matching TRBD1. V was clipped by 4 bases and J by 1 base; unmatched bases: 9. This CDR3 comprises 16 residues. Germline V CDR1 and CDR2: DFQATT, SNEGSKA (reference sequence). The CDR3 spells CSAKGGTGRGTDTQYF. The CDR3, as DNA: TGCAGTGCTAAGGGGGGGACAGGGCGTGGCACAGATACGCAGTATTTT.